The entry below gives a single TCR beta chain sequence along with its context. The data were obtained in a study of control samples from healthy donors and cancer patients. Profiled with immunoSEQ multiplex PCR; TCRdb holds only in-frame clones, not every one. This repertoire shows 120,000 to 150,000 clones, roughly 90% found once; its top ten account for 11%. This CDR3 comprises 15 residues. Between the trimmed V and J ends, which lost 7 bases and 3 bases, there was a span of 13 bases. Germline V gene sequence: CDR1 SNHLY, CDR2 FYNNEI. The sample consisted of blood. The TCR was taken from a man aged 25-40 years in good health. The J gene is TRBJ1-6, the V gene TRBV2, with a possible D match to TRBD1 (5 bases). The CDR3 nucleotides read TGTGCCAGCACCCTTGGGGGAGACTATAATTCACCCCTCCACTTT. It is translated as CASTLGGDYNSPLHF.